This T cell receptor (beta chain) was recorded in a study of tumor-infiltrating lymphocytes in primary liver carcinoma. Looking at the study overall: Yields of productive TCRbeta reads ranged from roughly 3.5 to 7.13 million per sample and were similar across tissue types. Study-level findings and limits: Among the pair types, tumor region pairs showed more overlap than tumor-adjacent and tumor-blood pairs.

Reverse transcription of around 0.45 ug total RNA with a constant-region primer produced TCR beta cDNA. Three rounds of nested multiplex PCR with slightly modified ARM-PCR produced TCR beta libraries. Running ten to eleven cycles apiece, the first two PCR rounds relied on TRBV1-TRBV30 forward primers together with a C-beta reverse primer. One entry per CDR3 protein, called by TCRdb with MiXCR from the multiplex PCR reads. The data show about 330,000 distinct CDR3 sequences, 65% seen once. V lost 4 bases and J lost 7; bases outside the gene matches: 13. Germline CDR1 reads SGHTS; CDR2 reads YDEGEE. This CDR3 has 16 residues. Concerning this clonotype: Its antigen is still unknown.

Alongside blood RNA obtained from unsorted whole blood, germline DNA was also extracted. Patients were chronically HBV-infected and treatment-naive. V and J are TRBV5-8 and TRBJ1-4; 7 nucleotides align to TRBD1. The sequence came from a man aged 40-49 years with primary liver carcinoma and hepatitis B virus infection. Source material: peripheral blood. The CDR3 loop is CASSPAPTGVGEKLFF. In DNA form, the CDR3 reads TGTGCCAGCAGCCCCGCCCCCACAGGGGTGGGTGAAAAACTGTTTTTT.